A selection of T cell receptor beta chains follows, all from one sample in a study of T cell responses to AZD1222 COVID-19 vaccine. Assay: immunoSEQ multiplex PCR; the TCRdb copy retains only in-frame clones and omits some. Of roughly 70,000 clones in the sample, about 90% are singletons; the top ten hold approximately 6.3%. This material consisted of peripheral blood, taken 28 days after the second dose of the MenACWY control vaccine. The receptors stem from an adult who received the MenACWY meningococcal vaccine as a control. Each CDR3 is given with its conserved first and last residue. Fields, in order: J gene, clone size, D gene, V gene, CDR3 length, CDR3 DNA, CDR3 protein. The D gene is left open where the match is weak. Clone size is not always given. Where it is, it says once, few, many or a class for expanded clones.

j_gene: TRBJ1-1
abundance: -
d_gene: -
v_gene: TRBV29-1
len: 13
CDR3nt: TGCAGCGTTGGGGGATCAATTAACACTGAAGCTTTCTTT
CDR3aa: CSVGGSINTEAFF

j_gene: TRBJ1-5
abundance: few
d_gene: TRBD1
v_gene: TRBV7-2
len: 16
CDR3nt: TGTGCCAGCAGCTTAGGAATGACAGGGAACAATCAGCCCCAGCATTTT
CDR3aa: CASSLGMTGNNQPQHF

j_gene: TRBJ2-7
abundance: -
d_gene: -
v_gene: TRBV28
len: 14
CDR3nt: TGTGCCAGCAGTTCCCTACGAGGTGGGGTGGAGCAGTACTTC
CDR3aa: CASSSLRGGVEQYF

j_gene: TRBJ2-4
abundance: -
d_gene: -
v_gene: TRBV9
len: 13
CDR3nt: TGTGCCAGCAGCGTAGAGGGCCAGGACATTCAGTACTTC
CDR3aa: CASSVEGQDIQYF

j_gene: TRBJ1-2
abundance: -
d_gene: -
v_gene: TRBV3-1/TRBV3-2
len: 15
CDR3nt: TGTGCCAGCAGCTCTGTTCGGGGTAGTAAAGGTGGCTACACCTTC
CDR3aa: CASSSVRGSKGGYTF

j_gene: TRBJ2-7
abundance: -
d_gene: -
v_gene: TRBV5-1
len: 15
CDR3nt: TGCGCCAGCAGCTTGGTGGGGAGCCCCATCTCCGAGCAGTACTTC
CDR3aa: CASSLVGSPISEQYF

j_gene: TRBJ1-3
abundance: -
d_gene: -
v_gene: TRBV12-3/TRBV12-4
len: 11
CDR3nt: TGTGCCAGCACCCTCCTCGACACCATATATTTT
CDR3aa: CASTLLDTIYF

j_gene: TRBJ2-1
abundance: -
d_gene: TRBD2
v_gene: TRBV24-1
len: 12
CDR3nt: TGTGCCACCGGGACTAGCGGCAATGAGCAGTTCTTC
CDR3aa: CATGTSGNEQFF

j_gene: TRBJ2-3
abundance: -
d_gene: TRBD2
v_gene: TRBV24-1
len: 13
CDR3nt: TGTGCCACCAGTGATTCTAGCGGAGATACGCAGTATTTT
CDR3aa: CATSDSSGDTQYF

j_gene: TRBJ1-5
abundance: -
d_gene: TRBD1
v_gene: TRBV4-2
len: 16
CDR3nt: TGTGCCAGCAGCCAAGATGGGGCAGGGGGGGAACAGCCCCAGCATTTT
CDR3aa: CASSQDGAGGEQPQHF

j_gene: TRBJ1-5
abundance: -
d_gene: TRBD1
v_gene: TRBV7-2
len: 15
CDR3nt: TGTGCCAGCAGCTCACCGGTAGGGGGCGAAGGGCCCCAGCATTTT
CDR3aa: CASSSPVGGEGPQHF

j_gene: TRBJ1-2
abundance: -
d_gene: -
v_gene: TRBV4-1
len: 16
CDR3nt: TGCGCCAGCAGCCAAGAAGGACAGAGAGCTAACTATGGCTACACCTTC
CDR3aa: CASSQEGQRANYGYTF

j_gene: TRBJ2-3
abundance: -
d_gene: -
v_gene: TRBV6-5
len: 14
CDR3nt: TGTGCCAGCAGTTACGACCGGGACTCCATTTTTAGGTCATTT
CDR3aa: CASSYDRDSIFRSF

j_gene: TRBJ1-6
abundance: -
d_gene: -
v_gene: TRBV28
len: 15
CDR3nt: TGTGCCAGCACCCTTATTCGGGCTTCAATTTCACCCCTCCACTTT
CDR3aa: CASTLIRASISPLHF

j_gene: TRBJ2-7
abundance: once
d_gene: -
v_gene: TRBV6-2/TRBV6-3
len: 17
CDR3nt: TGTGCCAGCAGTTACTCGGGTCGATTGAGGCTAACCTACGAGCAGTACTTC
CDR3aa: CASSYSGRLRLTYEQYF

j_gene: TRBJ2-1
abundance: once
d_gene: -
v_gene: TRBV27
len: 14
CDR3nt: TGTGCCAGCAGTTTATCCCTTCCTACAGGGGAGCAGTTCTTC
CDR3aa: CASSLSLPTGEQFF

j_gene: TRBJ2-1
abundance: once
d_gene: -
v_gene: TRBV27
len: 10
CDR3nt: TGTGCCAGCGGTGCAAATGAGCAGTTCTTC
CDR3aa: CASGANEQFF

j_gene: TRBJ1-5
abundance: -
d_gene: TRBD1
v_gene: TRBV2
len: 16
CDR3nt: TGTGCCAGCAGTGGACAAGGGGGCAGGGGCAATCAGCCCCAGCATTTT
CDR3aa: CASSGQGGRGNQPQHF

j_gene: TRBJ2-3
abundance: -
d_gene: -
v_gene: TRBV16
len: 13
CDR3nt: TGTGCCAGCAGCCTCCTTAGCGCTGATACGCAGTATTTT
CDR3aa: CASSLLSADTQYF

j_gene: TRBJ2-1
abundance: -
d_gene: TRBD1
v_gene: TRBV10-3
len: 15
CDR3nt: TGTGCCATCAGTGACGCCGGGACAGGGTCCGATGAGCAGTTCTTC
CDR3aa: CAISDAGTGSDEQFF

j_gene: TRBJ1-4
abundance: -
d_gene: -
v_gene: TRBV15
len: 15
CDR3nt: TGTGCCACCAGCAGAGTAGACACCCTTAATGAAAAACTGTTTTTT
CDR3aa: CATSRVDTLNEKLFF

j_gene: TRBJ2-2
abundance: -
d_gene: -
v_gene: TRBV5-6
len: 15
CDR3nt: TGTGCCAGCAGCCTCGGGGGTTTGTTGTCCGGGGAGCTGTTTTTT
CDR3aa: CASSLGGLLSGELFF

j_gene: TRBJ2-2
abundance: once
d_gene: -
v_gene: TRBV2
len: 13
CDR3nt: TGTGCCAGCACGGGGCAGAACACCGGGGAGCTGTTTTTT
CDR3aa: CASTGQNTGELFF

j_gene: TRBJ1-6
abundance: -
d_gene: TRBD1
v_gene: TRBV6-2/TRBV6-3
len: 18
CDR3nt: TGTGCCAGCAGTTATTCAGGACAGGGGGCGCGTCAGAATTCACCCCTCCACTTT
CDR3aa: CASSYSGQGARQNSPLHF

j_gene: TRBJ1-1
abundance: -
d_gene: TRBD1
v_gene: TRBV6-5
len: 12
CDR3nt: TGTGCCAGCAGTTACCGCAGGGGGGAAGCTTTCTTT
CDR3aa: CASSYRRGEAFF

j_gene: TRBJ1-1
abundance: -
d_gene: TRBD1
v_gene: TRBV2
len: 16
CDR3nt: TGTGCCAGCAGTCCGTATTCTACAGGGGAGGCCGCTGAAGCTTTCTTT
CDR3aa: CASSPYSTGEAAEAFF

j_gene: TRBJ2-1
abundance: -
d_gene: -
v_gene: TRBV28
len: 16
CDR3nt: TGTGCCAGCAGTTTATCAGACACCCTTGGGATTCGTGAGCAGTTCTTC
CDR3aa: CASSLSDTLGIREQFF

j_gene: TRBJ2-3
abundance: -
d_gene: TRBD2
v_gene: TRBV15
len: 15
CDR3nt: TGTGCCACCAGGACGACTAGCGGCCCCGCAGGCAAGCAGTATTTT
CDR3aa: CATRTTSGPAGKQYF

j_gene: TRBJ2-1
abundance: -
d_gene: TRBD1
v_gene: TRBV19
len: 18
CDR3nt: TGTGCCAGTAGCCTAGCTAGGGGGACAGGTAAATCCTACAATGAGCAGTTCTTC
CDR3aa: CASSLARGTGKSYNEQFF

j_gene: TRBJ2-2
abundance: few
d_gene: -
v_gene: TRBV5-4
len: 13
CDR3nt: TGTGCCAGCAGCTCCCCCAGTCCCGGGGAGCTGTTTTTT
CDR3aa: CASSSPSPGELFF

j_gene: TRBJ2-1
abundance: -
d_gene: -
v_gene: TRBV2
len: 16
CDR3nt: TGTGCCAGCACTGACTCCGGAGCGGCCACCTACAATGAGCAGTTCTTC
CDR3aa: CASTDSGAATYNEQFF

j_gene: TRBJ2-5
abundance: -
d_gene: -
v_gene: TRBV5-5
len: 15
CDR3nt: TGTGCCAGCAGCTTGGGGGGCCGGGGCGGCGAGACCCAGTACTTC
CDR3aa: CASSLGGRGGETQYF

j_gene: TRBJ2-3
abundance: -
d_gene: TRBD2
v_gene: TRBV10-2
len: 14
CDR3nt: TGCGCCAGCAGACTAGCGGATGGCACAGATACGCAGTATTTT
CDR3aa: CASRLADGTDTQYF

j_gene: TRBJ2-7
abundance: -
d_gene: TRBD2
v_gene: TRBV6-5
len: 13
CDR3nt: TGTGCCAGCAGACTAGCGGCCTCCTACGAGCAGTACTTC
CDR3aa: CASRLAASYEQYF

j_gene: TRBJ2-3
abundance: -
d_gene: -
v_gene: TRBV7-6
len: 15
CDR3nt: TGTGCCAGCAGCTTAGCGGACGGACAGACAGATACGCAGTATTTT
CDR3aa: CASSLADGQTDTQYF

j_gene: TRBJ2-2
abundance: -
d_gene: -
v_gene: TRBV5-1
len: 15
CDR3nt: TGCGCCAGCAGCTCCCGGGGCGGGAACACCGGGGAGCTGTTTTTT
CDR3aa: CASSSRGGNTGELFF

j_gene: TRBJ2-7
abundance: -
d_gene: TRBD1
v_gene: TRBV11-2
len: 16
CDR3nt: TGTGCCAGCAGCCCGCTTGTGGGACAGGGTGACTACGAGCAGTACTTC
CDR3aa: CASSPLVGQGDYEQYF

j_gene: TRBJ2-5
abundance: -
d_gene: -
v_gene: TRBV19
len: 15
CDR3nt: TGTGCCAGTAGTATAGGGGGAGCAGGGCAAGAGACCCAGTACTTC
CDR3aa: CASSIGGAGQETQYF

j_gene: TRBJ1-1
abundance: -
d_gene: -
v_gene: TRBV9
len: 17
CDR3nt: TGTGCCAGCAGCGTAGTCCAGGGCGACATAATGAACACTGAAGCTTTCTTT
CDR3aa: CASSVVQGDIMNTEAFF

j_gene: TRBJ1-1
abundance: -
d_gene: -
v_gene: TRBV7-9
len: 12
CDR3nt: TGTGCCAGCAGCTCCAGGTACACTGAAGCTTTCTTT
CDR3aa: CASSSRYTEAFF

j_gene: TRBJ2-7
abundance: -
d_gene: TRBD2
v_gene: TRBV5-4
len: 15
CDR3nt: TGTGCCAGCACGCTGAGCGGGAGTCCCGTATACGAGCAGTACTTC
CDR3aa: CASTLSGSPVYEQYF

j_gene: TRBJ2-7
abundance: -
d_gene: TRBD2
v_gene: TRBV15
len: 14
CDR3nt: TGTGCCACCAGCGGGGGGGACGGAACCTACGAGCAGTACTTC
CDR3aa: CATSGGDGTYEQYF

j_gene: TRBJ2-7
abundance: -
d_gene: -
v_gene: TRBV6-1
len: 14
CDR3nt: -
CDR3aa: CASSEAGVGQGAGF

j_gene: TRBJ2-1
abundance: -
d_gene: TRBD2
v_gene: TRBV19
len: 14
CDR3nt: TGTGCCAGTAGCGGACTAGGCTCCTACAATGAGCAGTTCTTC
CDR3aa: CASSGLGSYNEQFF

j_gene: TRBJ1-5
abundance: -
d_gene: -
v_gene: TRBV6-5
len: 13
CDR3nt: TGTGCCAGCAGGGGGTTGATCAATCAGCCCCAGCATTTT
CDR3aa: CASRGLINQPQHF

j_gene: TRBJ2-4
abundance: -
d_gene: TRBD1
v_gene: TRBV4-3
len: 17
CDR3nt: TGCGCCAGCAGCCAAGATAGGGCACAGGGGGCGCGGAACATTCAGTACTTC
CDR3aa: CASSQDRAQGARNIQYF

j_gene: TRBJ1-4
abundance: -
d_gene: -
v_gene: TRBV3-1/TRBV3-2
len: 12
CDR3nt: TGTGCCAGCAGCCAAGGAGCAGAAAAACTGTTTTTT
CDR3aa: CASSQGAEKLFF

j_gene: TRBJ2-7
abundance: -
d_gene: -
v_gene: TRBV11-2
len: 15
CDR3nt: TGTGCCAGCAGCTTAAGAGGACTGGGCTCCTACGAGCAGTACTTC
CDR3aa: CASSLRGLGSYEQYF

j_gene: TRBJ1-3
abundance: -
d_gene: -
v_gene: TRBV7-2
len: 16
CDR3nt: TGTGCCAGCAGCCCGACTATCAGGCCAGGGCCGCAATCCATATATTTT
CDR3aa: CASSPTIRPGPQSIYF

j_gene: TRBJ1-2
abundance: few
d_gene: -
v_gene: TRBV30
len: 13
CDR3nt: TGTGCCTGGAGTGTGAGGGACGGACATGGCTACACCTTC
CDR3aa: CAWSVRDGHGYTF

j_gene: TRBJ1-4
abundance: -
d_gene: TRBD1
v_gene: TRBV28
len: 18
CDR3nt: TGTGCCAGCGTTTCATCTCCGGGACAGGGGGCAACTAATGAAAAACTGTTTTTT
CDR3aa: CASVSSPGQGATNEKLFF

j_gene: TRBJ2-3
abundance: -
d_gene: TRBD2
v_gene: TRBV18
len: 19
CDR3nt: TGTGCCAGCTCCGTCACGTTGCCGAGGGCGGGAGGGAGCACAGATACGCAGTATTTT
CDR3aa: CASSVTLPRAGGSTDTQYF

j_gene: TRBJ1-3
abundance: -
d_gene: TRBD1
v_gene: TRBV19
len: 15
CDR3nt: TGTGCCAGTCCCGGACAGGGAAGCTCTGGAAACACCATATATTTT
CDR3aa: CASPGQGSSGNTIYF

j_gene: TRBJ1-5
abundance: -
d_gene: -
v_gene: TRBV28
len: 15
CDR3nt: TGTGCCAGCAGTTTCCCAGGTACTGGCAATCAGCCCCAGCATTTT
CDR3aa: CASSFPGTGNQPQHF

j_gene: TRBJ1-2
abundance: once
d_gene: TRBD1
v_gene: TRBV24-1
len: 14
CDR3nt: TGTGCCACCAGTGAAACCACGGGACAGGGAGGGTACACCTTC
CDR3aa: CATSETTGQGGYTF